The 28 T cell receptor beta chains reported below all come from one sample, sequenced in a study of cytotoxic CD8 clonotypes in ibrutinib-treated CLL. Clones were sequenced by immunoSEQ multiplex PCR, and TCRdb holds only the in-frame ones, with some missing. The profile shows 150,000 or so clones, more than 75% of them singletons. The sample here was PBMCs, taken after 24 months of ibrutinib treatment. The receptors were sampled from a human donor with chronic lymphocytic leukemia.

The chain joins TRBV18 to TRBJ2-7, with D maybe TRBD2 (5 bases). Trimming took 0 bases from V and 0 from J, leaving 9 bases between them. Germline V gene data show CDR1 as KGHSH and CDR2 as LQKENI. This CDR3 has 15 residues. The CDR3 reads CASSPPTGFSYEQYF. The CDR3 DNA reads TGTGCCAGCTCACCACCGACGGGGTTCTCCTACGAGCAGTACTTC.

V and J are TRBV5-1 and TRBJ1-2, with D maybe TRBD1 (5 bases). CDR1 and CDR2 from the germline V gene are SGHRS and YFSETQ. There are 15 residues in the CDR3. V lost 1 base to trimming and J lost 4 bases, with 14 bases between them. CDR3 in amino acids: CASSLSGGTFYGYTF. The CDR3, as DNA: TGCGCCAGCAGCTTGTCCGGGGGGACTTTCTATGGCTACACCTTC.

This chain connects TRBV7-2 to TRBJ2-3; D unclear. This CDR3 region has 15 residues. V was pared by 1 base and J by 3 bases, with 11 bases between. Germline CDR1 reads SGHTA; CDR2 reads FQGNSA. The CDR3: CASSLVPEKTDTQYF. The CDR3 bases are TGTGCCAGCAGCTTAGTGCCGGAAAAGACAGATACGCAGTATTTT.

The V call is TRBV18, the J call TRBJ2-4; TRBD2 is a possible D gene (7 bases). Germline CDR1 KGHSH, CDR2 LQKENI. Trimming took 6 bases from V and 4 from J, leaving 13 bases between them. This CDR3 is 14 amino acids long. CDR3 region: CASSWGGPKNIQYF. Written as DNA, the CDR3 is TGTGCCAGCTCCTGGGGGGGCCCGAAAAACATTCAGTACTTC.

This clone was seen a few times. The chain recombines TRBV5-1 with TRBJ1-1; no clear D. The CDR3 has 13 residues. V dropped 0 bases and J dropped 6 bases, with 9 bases sitting between them. CDR1 is SGHRS, CDR2 YFSETQ, per germline. The CDR3 DNA reads TGCGCCAGCAGCTTGGGAGGGAGCGCTGAAGCTTTCTTT. It encodes CASSLGGSAEAFF.

CDR3 in amino acids: CSVEGGQTNEKLFF. The CDR3 DNA reads TGCAGCGTTGAAGGGGGCCAAACTAATGAAAAACTGTTTTTT. This chain links TRBV29-1 with TRBJ1-4, with a tentative D call TRBD1 (5 bases). The germline CDR1 and CDR2 sequences are SQVTM and ANQGSEA. Trimming cost V 1 base and J 1 base, with 7 bases left between them. The CDR3 sequence is 14 residues long.

This clone qualifies as medium-sized. The V gene is TRBV4-2, the J gene TRBJ2-7; tentative D call: TRBD1 (5 bases). CDR3 size: 12 residues. The germline V gene encodes CDR1 LGHNA and CDR2 YNFKEQ. The germline V and J ends were trimmed by 4 bases and 3 bases, with 7 bases remaining between them. This CDR3 is CASSRQGYEQYF. Written as DNA, the CDR3 is TGTGCCAGCAGCCGCCAGGGCTACGAGCAGTACTTC.

The V gene is TRBV7-9, the J gene TRBJ2-7; D may be TRBD2 (6 bases). Germline lookup yields CDR1 SEHNR and CDR2 FQNEAQ (reference sequence). The CDR3 has 13 residues. V lost 5 bases and J 9 bases, leaving 17 bases between the germline ends. CDR3 amino acids: CASSPLAGFGQYF. Written as DNA, the CDR3 is TGTGCCAGCAGCCCGCTCGCGGGATTCGGGCAGTACTTC. The full variable domain, its missing parts supplied by reference TRBV7-9 and TRBJ2-7, is DTGVSQNPRHKITKRGQNVTFRCDPISEHNRLYWYRQTLGQGPEFLTYFQNEAQLEKSRLLSDRFSAERPKGSFSTLEIQRTEQGDSAMYLCASSPLAGFGQYFGPGTRLTVT.

This rearrangement joins TRBV7-6 to TRBJ2-3; the D is unclear. There are 13 residues in the CDR3. V shed 5 bases and J shed 7 bases, with 13 bases lying between them. CDR1 and CDR2 (germline): SGHVS, FNYEAQ. CDR3 residues: CASSPDVGNTQYF. The CDR3 DNA follows: TGTGCCAGCAGCCCAGACGTGGGAAATACGCAGTATTTT.

The chain is built from TRBV19 and TRBJ1-1; 8 bases fit TRBD1. Germline CDR1 is LNHDA and CDR2 is SQIVND (reference sequence). This CDR3 contains 14 residues. J lost 4 bases, V lost 6 bases, and 7 bases had no gene match. CDR3 sequence (DNA): TGTGCCAGTAGGGCCCAGGGGGCTGGCACTGAAGCTTTCTTT. Translation gives CASRAQGAGTEAFF.

The chain uses TRBV6-5 and TRBJ2-5, with TRBD2 identical over 10 bases. V lost 5 bases, J lost 5 bases, and 5 bases stayed unmatched. The CDR3 runs 14 residues. Germline CDR1 is MNHEY and CDR2 is SVGAGI. In DNA form, the CDR3 reads TGTGCCAGCAGTCTCCAGCGGGGGGGGGAGACCCAGTACTTC. Translated, it gives CASSLQRGGETQYF.

The chain carries TRBV12-5 and TRBJ2-2; TRBD1 matches 7 bases. The trim removed 3 bases at V and 1 base at J, leaving 11 bases unmatched. This CDR3 is built from 18 residues. Germline assignment: CDR1 LGHNT and CDR2 FRNRAP. The CDR3 coding sequence is TGTGCTAGTGGTTTCGCTACGACAGGGACCGTGAACACCGGGGAGCTGTTTTTT. Amino acid sequence: CASGFATTGTVNTGELFF.

The V gene is TRBV5-1, the J gene TRBJ2-2; 10 bases match TRBD2. Germline lookup yields CDR1 SGHRS and CDR2 YFSETQ. CDR3 length: 16 residues. V trimming: 4 bases; J trimming: 7 bases; junction bases outside the gene matches: 10. CDR3 sequence: CASSGRLAGDGGELFF. CDR3 bases: TGCGCCAGCAGCGGGCGCCTAGCGGGAGACGGCGGGGAGCTGTTTTTT.

The chain combines TRBV2 with TRBJ1-4; TRBD1 aligns across 7 bases. J gave up 4 bases and V 6 bases, and 5 bases lay outside the gene matches. This CDR3 has 14 residues. Per the germline V gene, CDR1 is SNHLY and CDR2 is FYNNEI. The CDR3 loop reads CASSVGTDNEKLFF. CDR3 sequence (DNA): TGTGCCAGCAGCGTGGGGACAGATAATGAAAAACTGTTTTTT. The full variable domain, with the rest looked up from reference TRBV2 and TRBJ1-4, is EPEVTQTPSHQVTQMGQEVILRCVPISNHLYFYWYRQILGQKVEFLVSFYNNEISEKSEIFDDQFSVERPDGSNFTLKIRSTKLEDSAMYFCASSVGTDNEKLFFGSGTQLSVL.

On this clone: A read error may account for a junction end that differs from germline. This rearrangement joins TRBV9 to TRBJ2-2, with D perhaps matching TRBD1 (5 bases). The germline CDR1 and CDR2 sequences are SGDLS and YYNGEE. The CDR3 runs 13 residues. This CDR3 reads CASTVSQGGELFF. The CDR3 bases are TGTGCCAGCACCGTATCGCAGGGCGGGGAGCTGTTTTTT.

V is TRBV30 and J is TRBJ1-4; D remains unclear. The CDR3 spans 15 residues. The germline gives CDR1 GTSNPN, CDR2 SVGIG (reference sequence). V lost 4 bases and J 2 bases, leaving 14 bases between the germline ends. The CDR3 region has the DNA TGTGCCTGGACGTTCGATGGTACGACTAATGAAAAACTGTTTTTT. Residues: CAWTFDGTTNEKLFF.

The chain links TRBV5-8 to TRBJ1-2; a possible D gene is TRBD1 (5 bases). CDR1 and CDR2 (germline): SGHTS, YDEGEE. Trimming pared 2 bases from V and 7 bases from J, leaving 15 bases between. The CDR3 length is 14 residues. The CDR3 region is CASSFAGPGGGYTF. DNA for the CDR3: TGTGCCAGCAGCTTTGCGGGGCCGGGCGGTGGCTACACCTTC.

The chain carries TRBV7-9 and TRBJ2-7, with a weak D call TRBD2 (5 bases). Between the trimmed V and J ends, which lost 4 bases and 4 bases, there was a span of 8 bases. From germline, CDR1 is SEHNR and CDR2 FQNEAQ (reference sequence). This CDR3 region has 12 residues. CDR3 sequence (DNA): TGTGCCAGCAGCTCCCGGGGATACGAGCAGTACTTC. Residues: CASSSRGYEQYF.

The rearrangement links TRBV6-5 to TRBJ2-3; D unresolved. This CDR3 has 14 residues. Trimming took 6 bases from V and 2 from J, leaving 12 bases between them. Germline CDR1 reads MNHEY; CDR2 reads SVGAGI. Here the CDR3 reads CASSPDTTTDTQYF. The CDR3 DNA follows: TGTGCCAGCAGCCCCGACACGACCACAGATACGCAGTATTTT.

V is TRBV5-6 and J is TRBJ2-1; 7 bases line up with TRBD2. The CDR3 is 13 amino acids. After removal of 6 bases from V and 4 bases from J, the junction contained 4 bases not matched to a gene. Germline loops: CDR1 SGHDT, CDR2 YYEEEE. Here the CDR3 reads CASTSGGYNEQFF. The CDR3 region has the DNA TGTGCCAGCACCTCGGGGGGTTACAATGAGCAGTTCTTC.

The rearrangement uses TRBV5-1 and TRBJ2-1; D possibly matches TRBD1 or TRBD2 (5 bases each). The CDR3 runs to 13 residues. Germline CDR1 reads SGHRS; CDR2 reads YFSETQ. V gave up 7 bases and J gave up 1 base, with 9 bases separating them. CDR3 region: CASRGQSYNEQFF. CDR3 coding DNA: TGCGCCAGCCGGGGCCAATCCTACAATGAGCAGTTCTTC.

This clone was counted only a few times. This sequence joins TRBV27 and TRBJ2-7, with 8 bases fitting TRBD1. This CDR3 region has 14 residues. J was trimmed by 2 bases and V by 6 bases; bases with no gene match: 6. Germline V gene sequence: CDR1 MNHEY, CDR2 SMNVEV (reference sequence). This chain's CDR3 is CASSAGTGPYEQYF. In nucleotides, the CDR3 is TGTGCCAGCAGCGCCGGGACAGGCCCCTACGAGCAGTACTTC.

The rearrangement uses TRBV28 and TRBJ1-2; D may be TRBD1 (5 bases). CDR3 length: 17 amino acids. Germline loops: CDR1 MDHEN, CDR2 SYDVKM. V lost 5 bases and J lost 6, with 25 bases in between. The CDR3 coding sequence is TGTGCCAGCAGTCTAGATACCCTCATAGGGGAAGTGGATGGCTACACCTTC. It specifies CASSLDTLIGEVDGYTF.

The chain recombines TRBV2 with TRBJ1-1; 8 nucleotides agree with TRBD1. Germline V lookup: CDR1 SNHLY, CDR2 FYNNEI. This CDR3 contains 13 residues. The V segment lost 6 bases and the J segment 6 bases; nucleotides outside the gene matches: 6. Here the CDR3 DNA reads TGTGCCAGCAGGGTGGGACAGGCGGCTGAAGCTTTCTTT. Its protein product is CASRVGQAAEAFF.

This chain uses TRBV7-3 with TRBJ2-2; 7 bases match TRBD1. The CDR3 loop spans 15 amino acids. Looked up from germline, CDR1 is SGHTA and CDR2 is FQGTGA. V shed 5 bases and J 4 bases; nucleotides not matched to a gene: 7. In nucleotides, the CDR3 is TGTGCCAGCAGCCCCGGACAGGAATCCACCGGGGAGCTGTTTTTT. The encoded protein is CASSPGQESTGELFF.

In its sample, this clone was seen many times. The DNA of the CDR3 is TGTGCCAGCAGCGAGGGGCCACAAGAGACCCAGTACTTC. This sequence encodes CASSEGPQETQYF. The V gene is TRBV7-2, the J gene TRBJ2-5, with D possibly being TRBD1 or TRBD2 (5 bases each). In germline, CDR1 is SGHTA, CDR2 FQGNSA. The CDR3 is 13 amino acids. Deletions cut 5 bases from V and 2 bases from J, with 9 bases between. The whole variable domain, filled in from reference TRBV7-2 and TRBJ2-5, reads GAGVSQSPSNKVTEKGKDVELRCDPISGHTALYWYRQSLGQGLEFLIYFQGNSAPDKSGLPSDRFSAERTGGSVSTLTIQRTQQEDSAVYLCASSEGPQETQYFGPGTRLLVL.

V usage is TRBV13 and J usage is TRBJ2-7, with D possibly matching TRBD2 (5 bases). With 7 bases removed from V and 3 bases from J, the gap between germline ends came to 10 bases. Germline CDR1 PRHDT, CDR2 FYEKMQ (reference sequence). CDR3 length: 12 amino acids. The CDR3 region has the DNA TGTGCCAGCACCACGGGGAGCTACGAGCAGTACTTC. Its translation is CASTTGSYEQYF. The full variable domain, with the rest looked up from reference TRBV13 and TRBJ2-7, is AAGVIQSPRHLIKEKRETATLKCYPIPRHDTVYWYQQGPGQDPQFLISFYEKMQSDKGSIPDRFSAQQFSDYHSELNMSSLELGDSALYFCASTTGSYEQYFGPGTRLTVT.

CDR3 protein: CASSLGSATGGYTF. For the CDR3, the DNA is TGTGCCAGCAGCTTGGGCAGCGCTACGGGAGGCTACACCTTC. The chain links TRBV5-6 to TRBJ1-2; D ambiguous. CDR1 and CDR2 from the germline V gene are SGHDT and YYEEEE. Trimming pared 0 bases from V and 8 bases from J, leaving 14 bases between. This CDR3 contains 14 residues.